The 11 T cell receptor beta chains in this list originate from one sample, sequenced in a study of OX40 agonist ivuxolimab in advanced cancers. Generated by immunoSEQ multiplex PCR, the TCRdb table keeps only in-frame clones and is missing some. The sample contains about 19,000 clones, 85% to 90% of which appear only once. The material sequenced was CD4+ or CD8+ T cells sorted from blood, taken in a trial of the OX40 agonist ivuxolimab. Receptors originate from an adult with an advanced solid tumor such as melanoma, head and neck, liver or kidney cancer.

This clone counts as medium-sized (0.01 to 0.1%). The chain has TRBV9 and TRBJ2-7, with D unresolved. CDR3 length equals 14 residues. Germline V gene sequence: CDR1 SGDLS, CDR2 YYNGEE. V shed 1 base and J shed 0 bases, with 8 bases lying between them. This chain's CDR3 is CASSVSGLSYEQYF. As DNA, the CDR3 is TGTGCCAGCAGCGTATCCGGTCTCTCCTACGAGCAGTACTTC.

The chain has TRBV5-5 and TRBJ1-2, with D uncertain. Looked up from germline, CDR1 is SGHKS and CDR2 is YYEKEE (reference sequence). The CDR3 runs 13 residues. V shed 0 bases and J shed 2 bases, with 5 bases lying between them. The CDR3 is CASSLGGNYGYTF. In DNA, the CDR3 is TGTGCCAGCAGCTTGGGAGGAAACTATGGCTACACCTTC.

This chain connects TRBV7-3 to TRBJ2-6, with 11 bases that match TRBD2. V lost 6 bases to trimming and J lost 1 base; unmatched junction nucleotides: 5. This CDR3 is 17 amino acids long. Germline V lookup: CDR1 SGHTA, CDR2 FQGTGA. CDR3 nucleotides: TGTGCCAGCAGTCCTTTAGCGGGAGGGTCTGGGGCCAACGTCCTGACTTTC. It translates to CASSPLAGGSGANVLTF.

This clone occurred once. The CDR3 region is CASSQDGYRGLQETQYF. The CDR3 coding sequence is TGTGCCAGCAGCCAAGATGGGTACAGGGGGCTCCAAGAGACCCAGTACTTC. V usage is TRBV14 and J usage is TRBJ2-5, with 9 bases lining up with TRBD1. The ends lost 0 bases at V and 1 base at J; junction bases unmatched: 6. The germline CDR1 and CDR2 sequences are SGHDN and FVKESK. The CDR3 is 17 residues long.

The rearrangement links TRBV10-3 to TRBJ1-2; D unresolved. Germline V gene data show CDR1 as ENHRY and CDR2 as SYGVKD. The V end was cut by 0 bases, the J end by 1 base, with 9 bases between. This CDR3 is 15 amino acids long. CDR3 loop: CAISESRSGNYGYTF. The CDR3, as DNA: TGTGCCATCAGTGAGTCTAGATCAGGTAACTATGGCTACACCTTC.

The chain recombines TRBV7-6 with TRBJ2-1; D is perhaps TRBD2 (5 bases). The CDR3 is 14 residues long. The germline CDR1 and CDR2 sequences are SGHVS and FNYEAQ. The V gene lost 0 bases and the J gene lost 4 bases, with 7 bases spanning the gap. CDR3 region: CASSLAGAYNEQFF. The CDR3 coding sequence is TGTGCCAGCAGCTTAGCGGGAGCTTACAATGAGCAGTTCTTC.

This clone was seen a single time. This chain links TRBV29-1 with TRBJ1-6, with TRBD1 matching over 10 bases. V gave up 7 bases and J gave up 9 bases; unmatched junction bases: 6. The germline V gene has CDR1 SQVTM and CDR2 ANQGSEA. The CDR3 sequence is 13 residues long. CDR3 protein: CSAWTGGGSPLHF. CDR3 DNA: TGCAGCGCCTGGACAGGGGGAGGTTCACCCCTCCACTTT.

This clone was seen once. The CDR3 coding sequence is TGTGCCAGCAGCCAAGGGACTAGCGGGAGGATCCCCGAGCAGTACTTC. Translating gives CASSQGTSGRIPEQYF. The V call is TRBV5-2, the J call TRBJ2-7; TRBD2 was called by the table and not checked on the DNA. TRBV5-2 is a documented pseudogene. The CDR3 has 16 amino acids.

A remark on this clone: The same CDR3 is also encoded by other DNA sequences in this sample. CDR3 region: CASSGLQGIRQETQYF. The CDR3 nucleotides read TGTGCCAGCAGTGGACTACAGGGCATCCGACAAGAGACCCAGTACTTC. The chain couples TRBV2 to TRBJ2-5, with D possibly matching TRBD1 (6 bases). The germline gives CDR1 SNHLY, CDR2 FYNNEI. The CDR3 spans 16 residues. V lost 4 bases and J 2 bases, leaving 17 bases between the germline ends.

The chain is built from TRBV6-6 and TRBJ2-1; 8 positions agree with TRBD2. This CDR3 spans 11 amino acids. Unmatched junction bases numbered 2, after V lost 5 bases and J lost 11 bases. The germline gives CDR1 MNHNY, CDR2 SVGAGI (reference sequence). The chain's CDR3 is CASSTGGKQFF. The CDR3 bases are TGTGCCAGCAGTACGGGGGGGAAGCAGTTCTTC.

In its sample, this clone was seen a few times. The rearrangement uses TRBV27 and TRBJ1-5; D not resolved. V was shortened by 5 bases and J by 5 bases, with 10 bases between the two germline ends. The CDR3 extends over 13 amino acids. The V gene's germline CDR1 is MNHEY and CDR2 SMNVEV (reference sequence). The CDR3 loop reads CASSPWADQPQHF. CDR3 sequence (DNA): TGTGCCAGCAGTCCGTGGGCCGATCAGCCCCAGCATTTT.